This section outlines one T cell receptor (beta chain) sequence together with its context. The data stem from a study of T cells expressing NK-cell markers. Study details: Among the eight sequenced donors, seven tested HCMV-seropositive and one tested seronegative.

The CDR3 is made up of 16 amino acids. From the 5' RACE reads, TCRdb lists one entry per CDR3 protein and no DNA. Its listing shows about 190,000 distinct CDR3 sequences. Sequences were obtained from blood T cells: a sorted CD56 or NKG2C T cell subset, CD4+ or CD8+ T cells, or bulk PBMC T cells (not recorded which). This sequence joins TRBV21-1 and TRBJ1-5; TCRdb selects TRBD1, and the lack of DNA leaves this call unchecked. TRBV21-1 is a documented pseudogene. This clonotype was sampled from a man aged 18 to 69 in good health. CDR3 protein: CASSKAAGGDNQPQHF.